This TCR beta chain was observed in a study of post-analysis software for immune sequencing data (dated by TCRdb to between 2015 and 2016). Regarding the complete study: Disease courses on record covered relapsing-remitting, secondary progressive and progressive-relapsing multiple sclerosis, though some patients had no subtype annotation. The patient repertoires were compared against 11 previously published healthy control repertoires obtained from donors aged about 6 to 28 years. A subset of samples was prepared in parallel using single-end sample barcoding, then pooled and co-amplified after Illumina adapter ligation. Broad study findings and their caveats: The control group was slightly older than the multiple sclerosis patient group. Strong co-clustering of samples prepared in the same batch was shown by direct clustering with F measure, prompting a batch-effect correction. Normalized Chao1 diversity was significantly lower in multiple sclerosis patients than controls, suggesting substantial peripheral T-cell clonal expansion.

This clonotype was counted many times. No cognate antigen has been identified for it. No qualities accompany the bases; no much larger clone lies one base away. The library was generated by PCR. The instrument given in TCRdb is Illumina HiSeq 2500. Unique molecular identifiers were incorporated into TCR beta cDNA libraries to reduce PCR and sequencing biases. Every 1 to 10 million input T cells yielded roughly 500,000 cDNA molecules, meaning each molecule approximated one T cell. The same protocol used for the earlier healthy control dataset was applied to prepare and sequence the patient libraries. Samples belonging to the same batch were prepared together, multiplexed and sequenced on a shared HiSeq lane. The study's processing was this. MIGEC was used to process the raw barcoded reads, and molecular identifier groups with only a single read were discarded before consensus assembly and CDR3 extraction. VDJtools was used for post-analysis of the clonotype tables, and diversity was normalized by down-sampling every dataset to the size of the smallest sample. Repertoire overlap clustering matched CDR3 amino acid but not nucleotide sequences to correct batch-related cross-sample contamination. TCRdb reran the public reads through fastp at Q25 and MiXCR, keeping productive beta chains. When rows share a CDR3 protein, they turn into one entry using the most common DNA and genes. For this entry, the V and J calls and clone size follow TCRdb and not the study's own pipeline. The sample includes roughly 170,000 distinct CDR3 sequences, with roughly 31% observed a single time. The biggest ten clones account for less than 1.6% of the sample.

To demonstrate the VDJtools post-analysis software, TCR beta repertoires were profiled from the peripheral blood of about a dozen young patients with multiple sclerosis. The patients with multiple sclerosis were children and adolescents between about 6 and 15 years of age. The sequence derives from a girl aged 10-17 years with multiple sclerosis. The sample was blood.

CDR3 protein: CASSTSGTGFGVNGYTF. At the DNA level, the sequence is TGTGCCAGCAGCACCTCCGGGACAGGGTTCGGGGTGAATGGCTACACCTTC. The chain employs TRBV12-3 or TRBV12-4 and TRBJ1-2, with 9 bases aligning to TRBD1. V is trimmed back by 6 bases and J by 6 bases, and the junction contains 17 bases that no gene match accounts for. Its CDR3 holds 17 amino acids, cysteine through phenylalanine. Only the CDR3 region is kept as DNA, spanning 51 bases read in frame from base 1.